This T cell receptor (beta chain) was obtained from a study of T cell repertoires in cytomegalovirus infection. This clonotype appeared once. As yet, its antigen is unknown. One entry per CDR3 protein, called by TCRdb with MiXCR from the reads. The sample lists about 890,000 distinct CDR3 sequences; roughly 31% were seen once. Trimming shortened V by 3 bases and J by 8 bases, and 17 bases separated the two germline ends. The CDR3 consists of 15 residues. The germline V gene has CDR1 SEHNR and CDR2 FQNEAQ (reference sequence). The chain carries TRBV7-9 and TRBJ2-1; D may be TRBD2 (7 bases). This TCR was recovered from a human donor in good health (CMV status not recorded). Some clones in this sample may be carry-over from other donors' samples. This specimen was cultured CD8+ T cells from PBMCs, taken from culture after CMV antigen stimulation. The CDR3 loop reads CASSLGGGLADEQFF. The CDR3, as DNA: TGTGCCAGCAGCTTGGGGGGGGGGCTGGCGGATGAGCAGTTCTTC.